This is a list of T cell receptor beta chains from one sample in a study of shared clonotypes between healthy human individuals. The table came from immunoSEQ multiplex PCR; TCRdb's copy has only in-frame clones and leaves some out. Here the sample spans roughly 2 million clones, 90% to 95% being singletons. Sequencing input: naive CD4+ T cells sorted from blood. The receptors originated from a man aged 18 to 29 in good health. Each CDR3 is given with its conserved first and last residue. A D gene is named only where the DNA matches it firmly. Clone sizes are given selectively: once, few, many, or a class where the clone is expanded.

TRBJ2-2,NA,TRBV5-5,TRBD1,CASSLEPTGLAGELFF,TGTGCCAGCAGCTTGGAACCGACAGGGCTGGCCGGGGAGCTGTTTTTT
TRBJ1-5,NA,TRBV6-5,NA,CASSYSSVKGQPQHF,TGTGCCAGCAGTTACTCTTCAGTTAAGGGTCAGCCCCAGCATTTT
TRBJ1-6,NA,TRBV19,NA,CASKRTYNSPLHF,TGTGCCAGTAAGAGGACATATAATTCACCCCTCCACTTT
TRBJ1-6,NA,TRBV7-2,NA,CASSSDSYSPLHF,TGTGCCAGCAGCTCAGACAGCTATTCACCCCTCCACTTT
TRBJ1-6,NA,TRBV19,TRBD1,CASSPYPGQGTSSYNSPLHF,TGTGCCAGTAGTCCGTATCCGGGACAGGGGACGAGCTCCTATAATTCACCCCTCCACTTT
TRBJ2-7,NA,TRBV18,TRBD1,CASSPSAGGDEQYF,TGTGCCAGCTCACCAAGCGCAGGGGGCGACGAGCAGTACTTC
TRBJ2-2,NA,TRBV19,NA,CASREVSTLLTGELFF,TGTGCCAGTAGAGAAGTCTCCACACTACTCACCGGGGAGCTGTTTTTT
TRBJ2-7,NA,TRBV5-1,TRBD1,CASSPQTGGPYEQYF,TGCGCCAGCAGCCCCCAGACAGGGGGTCCCTACGAGCAGTACTTC
TRBJ2-7,NA,TRBV7-2,TRBD1,CASSSSGQGSDEQYF,TGTGCCAGCAGCAGTTCGGGACAGGGGTCCGACGAGCAGTACTTC
TRBJ1-1,NA,TRBV5-1,NA,CASSLVVTGKLGTEAFF,TGCGCCAGCAGCTTGGTTGTTACAGGGAAGCTCGGTACTGAAGCTTTCTTT
TRBJ2-7,NA,TRBV4-1,TRBD1,CASSQGSGTGAYEQYF,TGCGCCAGCAGCCAGGGGTCCGGGACAGGAGCGTACGAGCAGTACTTC
TRBJ1-2,NA,TRBV6-6,TRBD1,CASNPDRGTNYGYTF,TGTGCCAGCAATCCGGACAGGGGGACTAACTATGGCTACACCTTC
TRBJ2-7,NA,TRBV28,TRBD1,CASSHRGQAPYEQYF,TGTGCCAGCAGTCATAGGGGGCAAGCTCCCTACGAGCAGTACTTC
TRBJ2-7,few,TRBV29-1,NA,CSVQRLPRDEQYF,TGCAGCGTTCAACGGTTGCCCCGAGACGAGCAGTACTTC
TRBJ2-7,NA,TRBV7-8,NA,CASSFHEGVTEQYF,TGTGCCAGCAGCTTCCACGAGGGGGTCACCGAGCAGTACTTC
TRBJ2-3,NA,TRBV30,TRBD2,CASIAGGIADTQYF,TGTGCCTCAATAGCGGGGGGGATCGCAGATACGCAGTATTTT
TRBJ2-7,few,TRBV30,NA,CAWSASGPRQYF,TGTGCCTGGAGTGCCTCGGGTCCCCGGCAGTACTTC
TRBJ2-7,NA,TRBV11-1,TRBD1,CASSHRDRGSYEQYF,TGTGCCAGCAGCCACCGGGACAGGGGCTCCTACGAGCAGTACTTC
TRBJ2-1,few,TRBV7-4,NA,CASSLACSPCRTEQFF,TGTGCCAGCAGCTTAGCGTGCTCGCCTTGCCGTACGGAGCAGTTCTTC
TRBJ2-3,NA,TRBV5-4,TRBD2,CASSLVSGGAGDTQYF,TGTGCCAGCAGCTTGGTTAGCGGGGGGGCGGGAGATACGCAGTATTTT
TRBJ2-3,NA,TRBV10-2,NA,CASSGGNTQYF,TGCGCCAGCAGTGGAGGTAATACGCAGTATTTT
TRBJ2-3,NA,TRBV5-4,NA,CASSRRGSEADTQYF,TGTGCCAGCAGCCGACGGGGGTCGGAGGCAGATACGCAGTATTTT
TRBJ1-2,NA,TRBV18,NA,CASSPGTEPPNGYTF,TGTGCCAGCTCACCAGGGACCGAACCCCCTAATGGCTACACCTTC
TRBJ1-3,NA,TRBV6-4,NA,CASLYRVSGNTIYF,TGTGCCAGCCTATACAGGGTCTCTGGAAACACCATATATTTT
TRBJ1-2,NA,TRBV27,NA,CASSFRGNYGYTF,TGTGCCAGCAGTTTCCGGGGAAACTATGGCTACACCTTC
TRBJ2-2,NA,TRBV30,NA,CAWSFDPGTGELFF,TGTGCCTGGAGTTTCGACCCGGGCACCGGGGAGCTGTTTTTT
TRBJ2-7,once,TRBV27,NA,CASSLSSILREQYF,TGTGCCAGCAGTTTATCTTCTATCCTACGCGAGCAGTACTTC
TRBJ2-5,NA,TRBV10-2,TRBD1,CASRAGQVFPETQYF,TGCGCCAGCAGGGCGGGACAGGTATTCCCAGAGACCCAGTACTTC
TRBJ1-1,once,TRBV6-5,TRBD1,CASTNRGLNTEAFF,TGTGCCAGCACCAACAGGGGCCTGAACACTGAAGCTTTCTTT
TRBJ2-1,NA,TRBV18,TRBD1,CASSPPTGGGRLSSYNEQFF,TGTGCCAGCTCACCACCGACAGGGGGTGGACGCCTGAGCTCCTACAATGAGCAGTTCTTC
TRBJ2-1,NA,TRBV11-2,TRBD2,CASSRTTSGPSDEQFF,TGTGCCAGCAGCCGCACGACTAGCGGCCCTTCGGATGAGCAGTTCTTC
TRBJ2-5,NA,TRBV7-9,TRBD2,CASSSLAYQETQYF,TGTGCCAGCAGCTCACTAGCGTATCAAGAGACCCAGTACTTC
TRBJ2-2,NA,TRBV7-2,TRBD2,CASSLGLAGVSTGELFF,TGTGCCAGCAGCTTAGGACTAGCGGGGGTTTCCACCGGGGAGCTGTTTTTT
TRBJ2-1,NA,TRBV10-1,NA,CASSESRVADEQFF,TGCGCCAGCAGTGAGTCGAGGGTTGCTGATGAGCAGTTCTTC